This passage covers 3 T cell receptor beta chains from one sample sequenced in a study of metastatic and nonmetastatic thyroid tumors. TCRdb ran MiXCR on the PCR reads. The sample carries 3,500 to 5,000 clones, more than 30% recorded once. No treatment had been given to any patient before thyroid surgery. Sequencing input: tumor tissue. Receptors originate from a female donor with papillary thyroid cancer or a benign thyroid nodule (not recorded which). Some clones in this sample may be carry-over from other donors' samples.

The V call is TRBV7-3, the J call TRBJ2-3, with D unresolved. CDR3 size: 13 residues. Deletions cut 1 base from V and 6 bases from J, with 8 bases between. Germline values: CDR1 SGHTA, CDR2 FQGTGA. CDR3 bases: TGTGCCAGCAGCTTAAATTCCTTTGATACGCAGTATTTT. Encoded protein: CASSLNSFDTQYF.

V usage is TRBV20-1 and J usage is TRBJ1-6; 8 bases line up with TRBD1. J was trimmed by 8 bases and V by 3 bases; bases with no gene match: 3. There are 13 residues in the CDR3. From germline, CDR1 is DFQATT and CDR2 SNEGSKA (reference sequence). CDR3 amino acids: CSASRDRYSPLHF. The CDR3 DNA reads TGCAGTGCTAGTCGGGACAGGTATTCACCCCTCCACTTT.

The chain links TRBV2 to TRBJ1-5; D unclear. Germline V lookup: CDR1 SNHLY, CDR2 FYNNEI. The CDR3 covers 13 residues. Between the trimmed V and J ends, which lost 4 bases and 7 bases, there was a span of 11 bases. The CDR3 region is CASSVMGQQPQHF. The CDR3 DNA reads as TGTGCCAGCAGTGTAATGGGCCAGCAGCCCCAGCATTTT.